Listed below are T cell receptor beta chains from one sample, sequenced in a study of metastatic and nonmetastatic thyroid tumors. Via MiXCR, TCRdb re-called the PCR reads. The top ten hold more than 9% of the sample, which has approximately 22,000 clones, 15% to 20% seen once. Sequenced input: tumor tissue. Receptor source: a female donor with papillary thyroid cancer or a benign thyroid nodule (not recorded which). Some clones in this sample may be carry-over from other donors' samples. The CDR3 runs from the conserved cysteine through the conserved F or W. A D gene is named only where the DNA matches it firmly. Clone size is given for some rows only: seen once, a few or many times, or a class if the clone is expanded.

13	.	many	TRBJ2-7	TRBV2	CASKPGGLYEQYF	TGTGCCAGCAAGCCCGGGGGGCTTTACGAGCAGTACTTC
15	TRBD1	many	TRBJ2-1	TRBV5-1	CASSFGQGAINEQFF	TGCGCCAGCAGCTTCGGACAGGGGGCGATCAATGAGCAGTTCTTC
13	.	many	TRBJ1-2	TRBV6-5	CASSYSHAYGYTF	TGTGCCAGCAGTTACTCCCACGCCTATGGCTACACCTTC
15	.	.	TRBJ2-7	TRBV18	CAGSPPGEGVYEQYF	TGTGCCGGCTCACCACCAGGAGAGGGAGTATACGAGCAGTACTTC
13	TRBD1	many	TRBJ2-3	TRBV10-3	CAISVTGWISQYF	TGTGCCATCAGTGTGACAGGGTGGATATCGCAGTATTTT
14	.	.	TRBJ2-6	TRBV11-2	CAGGADSGANVLTF	TGTGCCGGAGGGGCAGACTCTGGGGCCAACGTCCTGACTTTC
13	.	once	TRBJ1-5	TRBV30	CAWTRGVNHPQHF	TGTGCCTGGACTAGGGGTGTCAATCATCCCCAGCATTTT
14	.	few	TRBJ1-2	TRBV2	CASRWEGVWYGYTF	TGTGCCAGCAGATGGGAGGGGGTGTGGTATGGCTACACCTTC
16	TRBD1	many	TRBJ2-7	TRBV10-2	CASSDPGTVSSYEQYF	TGCGCCAGCAGTGATCCCGGGACAGTAAGCTCCTACGAGCAGTACTTC
14	.	.	TRBJ2-7	TRBV30	CAWSLRDISYEQYF	TGTGCCTGGAGTCTGCGGGACATCTCCTACGAGCAGTACTTC
15	.	many	TRBJ1-3	TRBV6-4	CASSERRGFGNTIYF	TGTGCCAGCAGTGAACGACGGGGGTTTGGAAACACCATATATTTT
15	TRBD1	many	TRBJ1-4	TRBV20-1	CSARDIGQDNEKLFF	TGCAGTGCTAGAGATATTGGACAGGATAATGAAAAACTGTTTTTT
13	.	many	TRBJ1-4	TRBV2	CASSEVGGEKLFF	TGTGCCAGCAGTGAAGTCGGGGGTGAAAAACTGTTTTTT
14	.	many	TRBJ1-6	TRBV25-1	CASSEWAGTSPLHF	TGTGCCAGCAGTGAATGGGCAGGGACTTCACCCCTCCACTTT
15	.	many	TRBJ2-2	TRBV12-3/TRBV12-4	CASSPRPGGTGELFF	TGTGCCAGCAGTCCTAGACCCGGTGGGACCGGGGAGCTGTTTTTT
15	.	many	TRBJ1-1	TRBV2	CASTLGWGLNTEAFF	TGTGCCAGCACCTTAGGGTGGGGGCTCAACACTGAAGCTTTCTTT
14	.	.	TRBJ1-5	TRBV2	CASILDRSLISEHF	TGTGCCAGCATTCTCGACAGATCCCTGATTTCGGAGCATTTT
17	TRBD2	few	TRBJ2-2	TRBV15	CATSSGLAGLNTGELFF	TGTGCCACCAGCTCTGGACTAGCTGGATTGAACACCGGGGAGCTTTTTTTT
17	.	few	TRBJ2-2	TRBV9	CASSEPLNDYHTGELFF	TGTGCCAGCAGCGAACCCCTAAACGACTACCACACCGGGGAGCTGTTTTTT
15	TRBD2	many	TRBJ2-7	TRBV20-1	CSATSGLAGAYEQYF	TGCAGTGCTACCTCGGGGCTAGCGGGAGCCTACGAGCAGTACTTC
14	.	many	TRBJ1-1	TRBV28	CASSPPWVNTEAFF	TGTGCCAGCAGTCCTCCCTGGGTGAACACTGAAGCTTTCTTT
13	TRBD2	medium-sized	TRBJ2-7	TRBV6-1	CASRHSGSGEQYF	TGTGCCAGCCGTCATAGCGGGAGTGGAGAGCAGTACTTC
12	.	.	TRBJ2-2	TRBV12-3/TRBV12-4	CASRVRSGELFF	TGTGCCAGCAGGGTCCGGTCCGGGGAGCTGTTTTTT
11	.	.	TRBJ1-2	TRBV30	CASPGNYEYTF	TGTGCCTCCCCAGGGAACTATGAATACACCTTC
12	.	medium-sized	TRBJ1-3	TRBV2	CARQTSGNTIYF	TGTGCCAGACAGACTTCTGGAAACACCATATATTTT
13	.	.	TRBJ1-1	TRBV6-5	CASSYFGSTEAFF	TGTGCCAGCAGTTACTTCGGGTCCACTGAAGCTTTCTTT
14	TRBD2	.	TRBJ2-1	TRBV20-1	CSAITGGGPGEQFF	TGCAGTGCCATAACGGGGGGTGGCCCGGGGGAGCAGTTCTTC
15	.	many	TRBJ2-7	TRBV20-1	CSARDGGFPLREQYF	TGCAGTGCTAGAGATGGTGGGTTTCCCCTACGAGAGCAGTACTTC
16	.	many	TRBJ2-3	TRBV30	CAWSGKGLAYTDTQYF	TGTGCCTGGAGTGGTAAGGGGCTCGCTTACACAGATACGCAGTATTTT
14	.	many	TRBJ2-1	TRBV2	CASSRGPGYNEQFF	TGTGCCAGCTCGAGGGGCCCAGGCTACAATGAGCAGTTCTTC
14	TRBD2	many	TRBJ2-5	TRBV5-5	CASSLGTSGETQYF	TGTGCCAGCAGCTTGGGGACTAGCGGGGAGACCCAGTACTTC
15	.	many	TRBJ2-5	TRBV20-1	CSARLWAGIGETQYF	TGCAGTGCTAGACTTTGGGCCGGGATAGGAGAGACCCAGTACTTC
18	TRBD2	many	TRBJ2-1	TRBV6-1	CASSEARGAGGSYNEQFF	TGTGCCAGCAGTGAAGCGAGAGGAGCGGGAGGGTCCTACAATGAGCAGTTCTTC
14	.	.	TRBJ1-1	TRBV24-1	CAIGDSAKPTEAFF	TGTGCCATCGGTGATTCAGCCAAACCCACTGAAGCTTTCTTT
17	TRBD1	many	TRBJ1-6	TRBV7-3	CASSLSARGSYNSPLHF	TGTGCCAGCAGCTTATCGGCCAGGGGGTCCTATAATTCACCCCTCCACTTT
14	TRBD1	many	TRBJ2-1	TRBV28	CASSPSTGSTLQFF	TGTGCCAGCAGTCCATCGACAGGGAGTACTTTGCAGTTCTTC
17	TRBD1	.	TRBJ1-2	TRBV15	CATSRAPGQAINYGYTF	TGTGCCACCAGCAGGGCACCGGGACAGGCGATAAACTATGGCTACACCTTC
18	TRBD1	many	TRBJ1-6	TRBV28	CASSLKRPGQGLHSPLHF	TGTGCCAGCAGTCTAAAACGACCGGGACAGGGGTTGCATTCACCCCTCCACTTT
16	.	many	TRBJ1-2	TRBV5-1	CASSLGGGAPLYGYTF	TGCGCCAGCAGCTTGGGGGGGGGCGCGCCTCTCTATGGCTACACCTTC
12	.	medium-sized	TRBJ1-2	TRBV12-3/TRBV12-4	CASKPSELGYTF	TGTGCCAGCAAACCCTCGGAGCTTGGCTACACCTTC
17	TRBD2	.	TRBJ2-3	TRBV2	CASSEMVAGGQGDKQYF	TGTGCCAGCAGTGAAATGGTAGCGGGGGGGCAGGGAGATAAGCAGTATTTT
15	.	large	TRBJ2-2	TRBV24-1	CATSDLLGPPGELFF	TGTGCCACCAGTGATTTACTGGGACCTCCCGGGGAGCTGTTTTTT
17	.	many	TRBJ2-6	TRBV18	CASSPYRVTSGANVLTF	TGTGCCAGCTCACCGTACAGGGTGACCTCTGGGGCCAACGTCCTGACTTTC
17	.	many	TRBJ1-3	TRBV5-4	CASSFGRGQLSGNTIYF	TGTGCCAGCAGCTTTGGCAGGGGACAACTCTCTGGAAACACCATATATTTT
15	.	few	TRBJ2-2	TRBV6-1	CAIRIGGGITGELFF	TGTGCCATCAGGATTGGCGGGGGCATCACCGGGGAGCTGTTTTTT
14	TRBD2	many	TRBJ2-3	TRBV20-1	CSAPRTSGGDTQYF	TGCAGTGCTCCCCGGACTAGCGGGGGAGATACGCAGTATTTT
13	.	.	TRBJ2-7	TRBV3-1	CASSLYRSYEQYF	TGTGCCAGCAGCCTATACAGGAGCTACGAGCAGTACTTC
14	.	.	TRBJ1-6	TRBV20-1	CSATQGQNNSPLHF	TGCAGTGCTACCCAGGGCCAGAATAATTCGCCCCTCCACTTT
12	.	many	TRBJ1-1	TRBV28	CASSEPDGEAFF	TGTGCCAGCAGTGAGCCGGACGGGGAAGCTTTCTTT
17	TRBD2	many	TRBJ2-3	TRBV19	CASRQLTLAGHTDTQYF	TGTGCCAGTAGACAACTCACCCTAGCGGGGCACACAGATACGCAGTATTTT
16	.	.	TRBJ2-5	TRBV7-9	CASSQSRFPARETQYF	TGTGCCAGCAGCCAAAGTCGGTTCCCAGCACGGGAGACCCAGTACTTC
16	.	many	TRBJ2-1	TRBV15	CATSRDLPLNYNEQFF	TGTGCCACCAGCAGAGATCTCCCATTAAACTACAATGAGCAGTTCTTC
14	.	many	TRBJ2-1	TRBV28	CASSFGPRDNEQFF	TGTGCCAGCAGTTTTGGTCCCCGCGACAATGAGCAGTTCTTC
15	TRBD1	many	TRBJ2-7	TRBV24-1	CATSARDSPTYEQYF	TGTGCCACCAGTGCCCGGGACAGCCCGACCTACGAGCAGTACTTC
13	.	few	TRBJ1-6	TRBV6-1	CASGERETSPLHF	TGTGCCAGCGGGGAACGGGAAACTTCACCCCTCCACTTT
13	.	many	TRBJ1-1	TRBV5-4	CASSKDTDTEAFF	TGTGCCAGCAGCAAGGACACCGACACTGAAGCTTTCTTT
15	TRBD2	.	TRBJ2-7	TRBV3-1	CASSPRTSGSYEQYF	TGTGCCAGCAGCCCACGGACTAGCGGCTCCTACGAGCAGTACTTC